There are a few counts of the clone carrying this T cell receptor beta chain. This sample was included in a study of technical replicates of blood from a handful of donors. With V trimmed by 5 bases and J by 4 bases, 18 bases remained unmatched. Germline V gene data show CDR1 as SEHNR and CDR2 as FQNEAQ (reference sequence). The CDR3 runs 19 residues. Assay: immunoSEQ multiplex PCR; the TCRdb copy retains only in-frame clones and omits some. The sample yields around 53,000 clones, just over 85% seen once. The sequence was collected from a human donor in good health. Some clones in this sample may be carry-over from other donors' samples. Sequencing input: PBMCs. The chain carries TRBV7-9 and TRBJ2-5; 11 nucleotides agree with TRBD1. DNA for the CDR3: TGTGCCAGCAGCATGGGAGGGTCCCGGGACAGGGGGGCAAGAGAGACCCAGTACTTC. It translates to CASSMGGSRDRGARETQYF. The full variable domain, with the rest looked up from reference TRBV7-9 and TRBJ2-5, is DTGVSQNPRHKITKRGQNVTFRCDPISEHNRLYWYRQTLGQGPEFLTYFQNEAQLEKSRLLSDRFSAERPKGSFSTLEIQRTEQGDSAMYLCASSMGGSRDRGARETQYFGPGTRLLVL.